The clone carrying this T cell receptor beta chain was recorded at least ten times. Time point specified: newly diagnosed GD, antithyroid drugs for less than 3 months. Researchers made the TCR library from RNA that was extracted from PBMCs. These data come from a study of regulatory T cells in long-lasting Graves disease. The ends lost 5 bases at V and 4 bases at J; junction bases unmatched: 11. CDR3 size: 17 residues. CDR1 is SGHTA and CDR2 is FQGTGA in the germline V gene. Libraries of TCR beta came from iRepertoire HTBI primers plus Arm-PCR of CDR3 regions. TCRdb reprocessed the multiplex PCR reads via MiXCR and lists one record per CDR3 protein. The table shows around 400,000 distinct CDR3 sequences, with about 14% occurring only once.

The J gene is TRBJ1-5, the V gene TRBV7-3, with 10 bases identical to TRBD1. The sequence was collected from a female donor with Graves disease. The material sequenced was peripheral blood mononuclear cells (PBMCs), taken at new diagnosis, from a patient treated with antithyroid drugs. The CDR3 reads CASSPTTGGDPNQPQHF. In DNA form, the CDR3 reads TGTGCCAGCAGCCCCACGACAGGGGGCGACCCTAATCAGCCCCAGCATTTT.